One sample yielded the 30 T cell receptor beta chains listed below, sequenced in a study of cytotoxic CD8 clonotypes in ibrutinib-treated CLL. Assay used: immunoSEQ multiplex PCR; TCRdb lists only in-frame clones, some missing. The data contain under 35,000 clones, 55% to 70% of them seen just once; the ten biggest clones take up about 53%. The sample consisted of PBMCs, taken after 24 months of ibrutinib treatment. All receptors derive from a human donor with chronic lymphocytic leukemia.

The chain uses TRBV28 and TRBJ1-2; no definite D call. This CDR3 is 11 amino acids long. The germline V gene has CDR1 MDHEN and CDR2 SYDVKM. Trimming stripped 4 bases from V and 5 bases from J, with 5 bases between. CDR3 coding DNA: TGTGCCAGCAGTTCCGCTTATGGCTACACCTTC. It specifies CASSSAYGYTF.

This clone was found a few times. The J gene is TRBJ1-1, the V gene TRBV5-1, with D perhaps TRBD1 (5 bases). Germline CDR1 SGHRS, CDR2 YFSETQ. The CDR3 covers 16 residues. V shed 0 bases and J shed 0 bases, with 12 bases lying between them. CDR3 nucleotides: TGCGCCAGCAGCTTGGGGCAGGGTTACATGAACACTGAAGCTTTCTTT. It encodes CASSLGQGYMNTEAFF.

The gene calls are TRBV6-4 and TRBJ1-2; 9 bases are a match to TRBD1. The J segment lost 8 bases and the V segment lost 10 bases, leaving 8 bases of the junction unmatched. Germline-derived CDR1 and CDR2 are MRHNA and SNTAGT. CDR3 length: 12 amino acids. CDR3 protein: CATRDRVAGYTF. DNA for the CDR3: TGTGCCACCAGGGACAGGGTCGCCGGCTACACCTTC.

The gene calls are TRBV27 and TRBJ2-7, with 12 nucleotides matching TRBD1. CDR3 length: 15 residues. V was pared by 7 bases and J by 2 bases, with 6 bases of the junction left unmatched. Germline CDR1 and CDR2: MNHEY and SMNVEV (reference sequence). CDR3: CASTTGTGGPYEQYF. The CDR3 DNA reads as TGTGCCAGCACCACCGGGACAGGGGGCCCCTACGAGCAGTACTTC.

The rearrangement joins TRBV2 to TRBJ1-5, with TRBD1 identical over 9 bases. CDR1 is SNHLY, CDR2 FYNNEI, per germline. The CDR3 loop spans 17 amino acids. V shed 5 bases, J shed 1 base, and the junction held 9 bases outside the gene matches. CDR3 amino acids: CASSRDRVIGSNQPQHF. Written as DNA, the CDR3 is TGTGCCAGCAGTCGGGACAGGGTGATCGGGAGCAATCAGCCCCAGCATTTT.

This clone was observed a single time. The chain links TRBV2 to TRBJ2-3; D is ambiguous. Germline CDR1 and CDR2: SNHLY and FYNNEI. The CDR3 consists of 11 residues. V lost 4 bases and J 7 bases, leaving 6 bases between the germline ends. CDR3 in DNA: TGTGCCAGCAGTGTACAAAATACGCAGTATTTT. Encoded protein: CASSVQNTQYF. The full variable domain, completed using reference TRBV2 and TRBJ2-3, is EPEVTQTPSHQVTQMGQEVILRCVPISNHLYFYWYRQILGQKVEFLVSFYNNEISEKSEIFDDQFSVERPDGSNFTLKIRSTKLEDSAMYFCASSVQNTQYFGPGTRLTVL.

This clone was counted ten times or more. The chain recombines TRBV4-3 with TRBJ2-2; D is uncertain. Germline V gives CDR1 LGHNA, CDR2 YSLEER. The CDR3 runs to 14 residues. V gave up 0 bases and J gave up 7 bases, with 9 bases separating them. CDR3 residues: CASSQDFEVGELFF. DNA for the CDR3: TGCGCCAGCAGCCAAGACTTCGAAGTCGGGGAGCTGTTTTTT.

The chain combines TRBV2 with TRBJ2-7; D may correspond to TRBD1 or TRBD2 (6 bases each). V lost 5 bases, J lost 1 base, and 15 bases lay in between. This CDR3 has 15 amino acids. Per the germline V gene, CDR1 is SNHLY and CDR2 is FYNNEI. The CDR3 sequence is CASSLRRGGSYEQYF. The CDR3 bases are TGTGCCAGCAGTCTCCGAAGAGGGGGGTCCTACGAGCAGTACTTC.

The chain employs TRBV6-5 and TRBJ2-3; D not certain. The CDR3 is made up of 11 amino acids. Germline CDR1 MNHEY, CDR2 SVGAGI. Trimming removed 6 bases from V and 3 bases from J, with 4 bases in between. DNA of the CDR3: TGTGCCAGCAGCCGGACAGATACGCAGTATTTT. Translated: CASSRTDTQYF.

The chain has TRBV4-1 and TRBJ2-1, with 7 bases fitting TRBD2. CDR1 is MGHRA, CDR2 YSYEKL, per germline. Trimming cost V 3 bases and J 0 bases; bases outside gene matches: 2. The CDR3 has 15 residues. The CDR3 bases are TGCGCCAGCAGCCAGAGCGGGGCCTCCTACAATGAGCAGTTCTTC. Amino acids: CASSQSGASYNEQFF.

On this clone itself: Compared with germline, one end of the junction differs, possibly owing to a read error. The gene calls are TRBV19 and TRBJ2-5, with 7 positions matching TRBD2. CDR1 is LNHDA, CDR2 SQIVND, per germline (reference sequence). The CDR3 has 14 amino acids. The CDR3 DNA follows: TGTGCCAGTAGTGGGAGGGCGTCTCAAGGGACCCAGTACTTC. Translated, it gives CASSGRASQGTQYF.

The chain has TRBV6-5 and TRBJ2-5; 8 nucleotides agree with TRBD1. Germline loops: CDR1 MNHEY, CDR2 SVGAGI. The CDR3 covers 15 residues. Germline trimming cut 6 bases from V and 5 bases from J; bases unmatched to any gene: 11. The CDR3 loop reads CASRPSRTGTETQYF. CDR3 nucleotide sequence: TGTGCCAGCAGACCATCGCGGACAGGGACTGAGACCCAGTACTTC.

This clone showed up many times. This chain links TRBV4-3 with TRBJ1-5; 12 bases are a match to TRBD1. There are 17 residues in the CDR3. After removal of 3 bases from V and 7 bases from J, the junction contained 10 bases not matched to a gene. The V gene's germline CDR1 is LGHNA and CDR2 YSLEER. The CDR3: CASSQGTGGVNRQPQHF. Here the CDR3 DNA reads TGCGCCAGCAGCCAGGGGACAGGGGGCGTGAACCGACAGCCCCAGCATTTT.

V gene TRBV29-1 combines with J gene TRBJ2-7; D is unclear. V lost 6 bases, J lost 2 bases, and 11 bases lay in between. CDR1 and CDR2 from the germline V gene are SQVTM and ANQGSEA. The CDR3 length is 12 residues. The CDR3: CSVGGIAYEQYF. CDR3 nucleotides: TGCAGCGTGGGTGGGATCGCCTACGAGCAGTACTTC.

In its sample, this clone was seen once. This chain joins TRBV2 and TRBJ2-4, with TRBD2 matching 7 bases. This CDR3 is built from 14 residues. Per the germline V gene, CDR1 is SNHLY and CDR2 is FYNNEI. V dropped 8 bases and J dropped 6; count of bases not matched to a gene: 10. The CDR3 loop reads CASLAGTKGNIQYF. For the CDR3, the DNA is TGTGCCAGCCTCGCCGGGACTAAAGGAAACATTCAGTACTTC.

The chain is built from TRBV28 and TRBJ2-7; D may be TRBD1 or TRBD2 (5 bases each). The CDR3 extends over 15 amino acids. Per germline, CDR1 MDHEN and CDR2 SYDVKM. V lost 8 bases to trimming and J lost 6 bases, with 23 bases between them. The CDR3 bases are TGTGCCAGCCACTGGGGGAGTGCCCTTTCAGGCGAGCAGTACTTC. Protein: CASHWGSALSGEQYF. Together with reference TRBV28 and TRBJ2-7, the CDR3 gives the full variable domain: DVKVTQSSRYLVKRTGEKVFLECVQDMDHENMFWYRQDPGLGLRLIYFSYDVKMKEKGDIPEGYSVSREKKERFSLILESASTNQTSMYLCASHWGSALSGEQYFGPGTRLTVT.

The sample holds a few counts of this clone. The chain carries TRBV11-2 and TRBJ1-6; possibly TRBD1 for D (5 bases). CDR1 SGHAT and CDR2 FQNNGV come from the germline V gene. V shed 5 bases and J shed 0 bases, with 20 bases lying between them. The CDR3 runs 19 residues. CDR3 nucleotides: TGTGCCAGCAGCAGAAAGGACAACCCATATAGCTCCTATAATTCACCCCTCCACTTT. It specifies CASSRKDNPYSSYNSPLHF. The variable domain in full, with the rest retrieved from reference TRBV11-2 and TRBJ1-6, is EAGVAQSPRYKIIEKRQSVAFWCNPISGHATLYWYQQILGQGPKLLIQFQNNGVVDDSQLPKDRFSAERLKGVDSTLKIQPAKLEDSAVYLCASSRKDNPYSSYNSPLHFGNGTRLTVT.

This chain joins TRBV5-4 and TRBJ2-5; maybe TRBD2 (5 bases). The germline V gene has CDR1 SGHNT and CDR2 YYREEE (reference sequence). Trimming left V 0 bases short and J 5 bases short, with 11 bases between. This CDR3 region has 14 residues. The CDR3 nucleotides read TGTGCCAGCAGCTTGGTTGCCGGGGAGGAGACCCAGTACTTC. It yields the protein CASSLVAGEETQYF.

This clone was counted a few times. This rearrangement joins TRBV18 to TRBJ2-1, with unresolved D. V was trimmed by 3 bases and J by 5 bases, leaving 11 bases between them. Germline CDR1 and CDR2: KGHSH and LQKENI. CDR3 length equals 14 residues. The CDR3 here is CASSPIGRNNEQFF. CDR3 coding DNA: TGTGCCAGCTCACCCATCGGACGGAACAATGAGCAGTTCTTC.

The chain uses TRBV6-1 and TRBJ2-3; D remains unclear. Germline V gene data show CDR1 as MNHNS and CDR2 as SASEGT. The V end lost 7 bases, the J end lost 9 bases, and 14 bases lay between the germline ends. The CDR3 has 12 amino acids. This CDR3 reads CASNDRKGTQYF. DNA for the CDR3: TGTGCCAGCAATGACCGCAAAGGCACGCAGTATTTT.

The chain is built from TRBV11-2 and TRBJ2-3; 8 bases are a match to TRBD2. The CDR3 loop spans 16 amino acids. Trimming at V came to 1 base and at J to 8 bases, leaving 11 bases not matched to a gene. Germline V gene data show CDR1 as SGHAT and CDR2 as FQNNGV. The DNA of the CDR3 is TGTGCCAGCAGCTTAGCGGGGGGGCCGCCGAGATTTACGCAGTATTTT. It specifies CASSLAGGPPRFTQYF.

The V gene is TRBV27, the J gene TRBJ1-4; 7 bases are a match to TRBD1. Germline V gene sequence: CDR1 MNHEY, CDR2 SMNVEV (reference sequence). CDR3 length: 12 amino acids. V was pared by 6 bases and J by 10 bases, with 5 bases of the junction left unmatched. CDR3 protein: CASRTGEGKLFF. The DNA for the CDR3 is TGTGCCAGCAGAACAGGGGAGGGAAAACTGTTTTTT.

V usage is TRBV18 and J usage is TRBJ1-2, with 7 bases matching TRBD1. This CDR3 spans 17 amino acids. In germline, CDR1 is KGHSH, CDR2 LQKENI. J was trimmed by 3 bases and V by 3 bases; bases with no gene match: 13. The CDR3 DNA sequence: TGTGCCAGCTCACCTAGGACAGGACGCTCCGGGCACTATGGCTACACCTTC. This gives the protein CASSPRTGRSGHYGYTF. Variable domain in full (rest from reference TRBV18 and TRBJ1-2): NAGVMQNPRHLVRRRGQEARLRCSPMKGHSHVYWYRQLPEEGLKFMVYLQKENIIDESGMPKERFSAEFPKEGPSILRIQQVVRGDSAAYFCASSPRTGRSGHYGYTFGSGTRLTVV.

The V and J genes are TRBV19 and TRBJ2-1; 15 bases are shared with TRBD2. Germline V gene sequence: CDR1 LNHDA, CDR2 SQIVND (reference sequence). V lost 10 bases, J lost 7 bases, and 8 bases stayed unmatched. The CDR3 consists of 15 residues. CDR3 nucleotides: TGTGCCACCGGGACTAGCGGGGGGCGGATTAATGAGCAGTTCTTC. Encoded protein: CATGTSGGRINEQFF. The full variable domain, rest sourced from reference TRBV19 and TRBJ2-1, is DGGITQSPKYLFRKEGQNVTLSCEQNLNHDAMYWYRQDPGQGLRLIYYSQIVNDFQKGDIAEGYSVSREKKESFPLTVTSAQKNPTAFYLCATGTSGGRINEQFFGPGTRLTVL.

The chain is built from TRBV27 and TRBJ2-7; TRBD2 matches 7 bases. This CDR3 spans 15 amino acids. V was clipped by 6 bases and J by 0 bases; unmatched bases: 8. Germline V gene sequence: CDR1 MNHEY, CDR2 SMNVEV (reference sequence). CDR3 DNA sequence: TGTGCCAGCAGAGCGGGACTGTCCCCCTCCTACGAGCAGTACTTC. Its translation: CASRAGLSPSYEQYF.

Comments on this clone: The junction departs from the called germline gene at one end, perhaps through a read error. This chain uses TRBV7-7 with TRBJ2-5; TRBD1 matches at 9 bases. From germline, CDR1 is SSHAT and CDR2 FNYEAQ (reference sequence). The CDR3 is 14 amino acids. Here the CDR3 reads CASSPLTGGETQYF. The CDR3 DNA sequence: TGTGCTAGCAGCCCGTTGACAGGGGGAGAGACCCAGTACTTC.

This clone was seen more than once but under ten times. This chain uses TRBV10-2 with TRBJ1-3; D call uncertain. From germline, CDR1 is WSHSY and CDR2 SAAADI. This CDR3 spans 15 amino acids. Trimming removed 7 bases at V and 8 bases at J, with 21 bases between. The CDR3 DNA reads TGCGCCAGCAAAGACCTCCGGGCCCCCTGGGACACCATATATTTT. Translation gives CASKDLRAPWDTIYF.

This chain links TRBV7-3 with TRBJ1-1; maybe TRBD1 (6 bases). Per the germline V gene, CDR1 is SGHTA and CDR2 is FQGTGA. CDR3 length: 13 residues. Trimming removed 4 bases from V and 8 bases from J, with 14 bases in between. The CDR3, as DNA: TGTGCCAGCAGCTCGGGGCAGGGGAGGGAAGCTTTCTTT. It codes for CASSSGQGREAFF.

The V and J genes are TRBV5-1 and TRBJ2-2, with 7 bases lining up with TRBD2. The CDR3 runs to 15 residues. V trimming: 2 bases; J trimming: 6 bases; junction bases outside the gene matches: 7. Germline-derived CDR1 and CDR2 are SGHRS and YFSETQ. CDR3 in amino acids: CASSFRRGGAGELFF. The DNA for the CDR3 is TGCGCCAGCAGCTTCCGCCGCGGGGGTGCCGGGGAGCTGTTTTTT.

The chain carries TRBV7-8 and TRBJ2-5; D remains ambiguous. Looked up from germline, CDR1 is SGHVS and CDR2 is FQNEAQ. V lost 5 bases and J 5 bases, leaving 9 bases between the germline ends. The CDR3 contains 12 residues. CDR3 bases: TGTGCCAGCAGCGGAACACAGGAGACCCAGTACTTC. Encoded protein: CASSGTQETQYF.